The following is a T cell receptor (beta chain) sequence with its context. This sample was included in a study of blood T cell repertoires in COVID-19. The overall study: In each case, the material was cDNA or gDNA derived from T cells, B-cell-depleted T cells, or PBMCs.

Study processing details: How many nucleated cells were present was estimated from reference gene primer amplification. Sequencing was performed with immunoSEQ multiplex PCR; in TCRdb, only in-frame clones are kept and a portion is missing. V, J and clone size are taken as reported in that table, and D and trimming were inferred from the DNA itself. Among 100,000 to 150,000 clones listed, approximately 83% were seen once. The germline V gene encodes CDR1 MNHEY and CDR2 SMNVEV (reference sequence). This CDR3 has 12 amino acids. Deletions cut 3 bases from V and 6 bases from J, with 5 bases between. Material for sequencing was peripheral blood. The chain links TRBV27 to TRBJ2-2; the D gene is possibly TRBD1 (5 bases). The sequence was obtained from a woman aged 70 to 79 with acute or convalescent COVID-19. The CDR3 region is CASSFRAGELFF. The CDR3, as DNA: TGTGCCAGCAGTTTCAGGGCCGGGGAGCTGTTTTTT.